One TCR beta chain is described in this entry. The data were obtained in a study of cytomegalovirus exposure and HLA in healthy donors. Study at large: A subsequent analysis reported that the roughly 120 validation repertoires were produced on the same platform that had also been used for the 600 to 700 first-cohort repertoires.

Produced via immunoSEQ multiplex PCR; TCRdb's table is partial and in-frame only. The sample includes over 200,000 clones, about 90% of them seen just once. Germline CDR1 is LNHNV and CDR2 is YYDKDF (reference sequence). V lost 0 bases, J lost 3 bases, and 18 bases lay in between. CDR3 length equals 17 residues. The rearrangement uses TRBV15 and TRBJ2-7; tentatively, D is TRBD1 (6 bases). The receptor was isolated from a woman aged 18-29 years in good health and CMV-seronegative. Specimen: PBMCs. The CDR3 region is CATSRDTSRVGGYEQYF. The CDR3 DNA is TGTGCCACCAGCAGAGATACTTCGCGGGTAGGGGGCTACGAGCAGTACTTC.